The 9 T cell receptor beta chains presented below share a single source sample, sequenced in a study of blood T cell repertoires in COVID-19. The method was immunoSEQ multiplex PCR; TCRdb's version includes in-frame clones alone and lacks a portion of them. Of some 250,000 clones listed, about 89% were seen once; the top ten hold more than 1%. The sequencing input was PBMCs or T cells enriched from blood (not recorded which). Receptors were obtained from a human donor in a cohort exposed to, infected with or recovered from COVID-19 (not recorded which). The donor label of this sample is uncertain.

The chain is built from TRBV6-5 and TRBJ2-5; a possible D gene is TRBD1 (6 bases). V was cut by 7 bases and J by 7 bases, with 19 bases left in between. Germline V lookup: CDR1 MNHEY, CDR2 SVGAGI. CDR3 length: 14 amino acids. The CDR3 nucleotides read TGTGCCAGCAAGGGGGTTGGCCTCCCGTTGACCCAGTACTTC. Translated, it gives CASKGVGLPLTQYF.

The rearrangement uses TRBV5-1 and TRBJ2-1; 10 bases line up with TRBD2. This CDR3 is built from 16 residues. CDR1 and CDR2 (germline): SGHRS, YFSETQ. With V trimmed by 0 bases and J by 8 bases, 8 bases remained unmatched. The DNA for the CDR3 is TGCGCCAGCAGCTTGGCTCTAGCGGGGGTATGGGATGAGCAGTTCTTC. Protein product: CASSLALAGVWDEQFF.

The rearrangement uses TRBV5-6 and TRBJ2-2; D gene ambiguous. Germline loops: CDR1 SGHDT, CDR2 YYEEEE. This CDR3 region has 15 residues. V was shortened by 1 base and J by 3 bases, with 10 bases between the two germline ends. This CDR3 reads CASSLLTRDTGELFF. The DNA for the CDR3 is TGTGCCAGCAGCTTGTTGACCCGGGACACCGGGGAGCTGTTTTTT.

The rearrangement links TRBV10-3 to TRBJ1-3; D is unclear. The V gene lost 4 bases and the J gene lost 4 bases, with 17 bases spanning the gap. CDR1 and CDR2 (germline): ENHRY, SYGVKD. This CDR3 is built from 16 residues. CDR3 loop: CAISAPLHSVGNTIYF. The CDR3, as DNA: TGTGCCATCAGTGCCCCCCTCCACTCTGTGGGAAACACCATATATTTT.

This rearrangement joins TRBV24-1 to TRBJ1-5, with TRBD1 as a possible D gene (6 bases). V was cut by 0 bases and J by 2 bases, with 10 bases left in between. The CDR3 is 16 residues long. Germline V CDR1 and CDR2: KGHDR, SFDVKD. This CDR3 is CATSDLEQGGNQPQHF. In DNA form, the CDR3 reads TGTGCCACCAGTGATTTGGAACAGGGAGGCAATCAGCCCCAGCATTTT.

The rearrangement uses TRBV5-1 and TRBJ2-5, with 7 bases that match TRBD2. The junction had 4 bases not matched to a gene; V was cut back by 3 bases and J by 5 bases. CDR1 is SGHRS, CDR2 YFSETQ, per germline. The CDR3 covers 13 residues. The CDR3 DNA reads TGCGCCAGCAGCTCGGGGGGTTGGGAGACCCAGTACTTC. It codes for CASSSGGWETQYF.

The chain recombines TRBV27 with TRBJ1-2; 8 bases fit TRBD1. There are 15 residues in the CDR3. CDR1 and CDR2 (germline): MNHEY, SMNVEV (reference sequence). The V gene end was trimmed by 2 bases and the J gene end by 2 bases; junction bases not matched to a gene: 4. Here the CDR3 DNA reads TGTGCCAGCAGTTTAAGTTCAGGGGGCAACTATGGCTACACCTTC. It encodes CASSLSSGGNYGYTF.

The chain joins TRBV5-6 to TRBJ2-3; no definite D call. The V end lost 1 base, the J end lost 0 bases, and 6 bases lay between the germline ends. The CDR3 contains 14 residues. Germline lookup yields CDR1 SGHDT and CDR2 YYEEEE. The DNA of the CDR3 is TGTGCCAGCAGCTTGCCTAGTAGCACAGATACGCAGTATTTT. Protein: CASSLPSSTDTQYF.

The genes are TRBV11-3 and TRBJ1-1; a possible D gene is TRBD1 (6 bases). Trimming cost V 10 bases and J 0 bases, with 12 bases left between them. The CDR3 is 13 amino acids. Germline CDR1 is SGHNT and CDR2 is YENEEA. In nucleotides, the CDR3 is TGTGCCACCCGAGACAGGCTGAACACTGAAGCTTTCTTT. It codes for CATRDRLNTEAFF.